This is a list of T cell receptor beta chains from one sample in a study of OX40 agonist ivuxolimab in advanced cancers. Profiling relied on immunoSEQ multiplex PCR, and the TCRdb table lists in-frame clones only, not all of them. In the table there are about 54,000 clones, less than 95% of which are singletons. Source: CD4+ or CD8+ T cells sorted from blood, taken in a trial of the OX40 agonist ivuxolimab. The source of these receptors is an adult with an advanced solid tumor such as melanoma, head and neck, liver or kidney cancer. CDR3s leave out the opening cysteine and the closing phenylalanine or tryptophan. D genes are given only for firm matches.

>TRBV27|-
ASSLFGGGNTEAF
>TRBV15|-
ATSRDLGTTNEKLF
>TRBV19|TRBD1
ASSQGASEY
>TRBV11-1|-
ASSRMDFMNTEAF
>TRBV7-9|-
ASSLGSSPSYGYT
>TRBV9|TRBD2
ASSSWTSGLNEQF
>TRBV27|TRBD1
ETGDSYEQY
>TRBV2|-
ASSVSYGYT
>TRBV11-2|-
ASILKGTQY
>TRBV5-4|-
ASSPGVGYEQY
>TRBV11-2|-
ASSWGTLNTEAF
>TRBV9|-
ASSEDSVTDTQY
>TRBV4-3|-
ASSPTISYEQY
>TRBV5-4|-
ASSPSGDIYGYT
>TRBV4-3|-
ASSLQWTEGQATDEQY
>TRBV5-5|-
ASSLGGAGVGTEAF
>TRBV6-9|TRBD1
ASSYPGTGKNIQY
>TRBV28|-
ASSLSTLSRSYNEQF
>TRBV13|-
ASSLGGSNQPQH
>TRBV6-5|-
ASSYSTTDTQY
>TRBV4-1|TRBD1
ASSQGPGGSSGYT
>TRBV6-6|TRBD1
ASSYLLTGTNEKLF
>TRBV4-3|-
ASSPWTQSSYNEQF
>TRBV7-6|-
ASSLLAGSYEQY
>TRBV21-1|-
ASSKGGAYGYT
>TRBV11-1|-
ASSSRSGYNEQF
>TRBV7-9|-
ASSLGGENYGYT
>TRBV27|TRBD2
ASKLLGLAASYEQY
>TRBV9|TRBD2
ASSVAGSGSYEQY
>TRBV27|-
ASSLTTGGETQY